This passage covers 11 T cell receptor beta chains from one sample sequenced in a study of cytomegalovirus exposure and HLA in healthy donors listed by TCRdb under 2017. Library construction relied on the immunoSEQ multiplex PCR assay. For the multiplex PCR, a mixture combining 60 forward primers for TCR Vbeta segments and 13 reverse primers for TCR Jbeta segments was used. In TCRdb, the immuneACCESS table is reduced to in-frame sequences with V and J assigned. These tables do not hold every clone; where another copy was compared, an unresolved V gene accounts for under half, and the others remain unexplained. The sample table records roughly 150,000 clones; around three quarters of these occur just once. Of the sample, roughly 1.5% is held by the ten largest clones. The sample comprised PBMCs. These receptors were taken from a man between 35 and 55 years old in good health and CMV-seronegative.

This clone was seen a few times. CDR3 region: CAWKYSPNTEAFF. CDR3 in DNA: TGTGCCTGGAAGTACAGCCCTAACACTGAAGCTTTCTTT. The V and J genes are TRBV30 and TRBJ1-1; D is undetermined. Germline values: CDR1 GTSNPN, CDR2 SVGIG (reference sequence). This CDR3 has 13 amino acids. V shed 4 bases and J shed 2 bases, with 11 bases lying between them.

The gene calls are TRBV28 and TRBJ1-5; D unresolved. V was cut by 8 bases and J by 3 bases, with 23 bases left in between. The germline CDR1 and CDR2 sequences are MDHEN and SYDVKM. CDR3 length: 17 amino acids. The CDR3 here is CASSSTRGTLSNQPQHF. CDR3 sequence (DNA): TGTGCCAGCTCATCCACCCGGGGTACTCTTTCCAATCAGCCCCAGCATTTT.

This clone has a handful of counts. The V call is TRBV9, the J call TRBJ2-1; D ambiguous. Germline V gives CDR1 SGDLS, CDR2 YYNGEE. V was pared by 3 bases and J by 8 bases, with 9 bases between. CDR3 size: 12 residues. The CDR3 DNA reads TGTGCCAGCAGCGCTTATCCCCATGAGCAGTTCTTC. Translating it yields CASSAYPHEQFF.

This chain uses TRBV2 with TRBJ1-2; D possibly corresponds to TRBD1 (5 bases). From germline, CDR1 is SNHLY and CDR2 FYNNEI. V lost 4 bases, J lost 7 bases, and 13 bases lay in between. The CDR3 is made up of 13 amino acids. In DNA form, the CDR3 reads TGTGCCAGCAGTGGAGTGCAGGGTGGTGGCTACACCTTC. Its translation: CASSGVQGGGYTF.

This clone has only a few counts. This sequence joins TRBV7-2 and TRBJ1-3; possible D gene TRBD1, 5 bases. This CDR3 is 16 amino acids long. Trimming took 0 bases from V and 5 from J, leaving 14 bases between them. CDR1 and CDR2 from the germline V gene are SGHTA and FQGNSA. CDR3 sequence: CASSLAPSRGRNTIYF. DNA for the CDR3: TGTGCCAGCAGCTTAGCGCCCTCCCGGGGGAGAAACACCATATATTTT.

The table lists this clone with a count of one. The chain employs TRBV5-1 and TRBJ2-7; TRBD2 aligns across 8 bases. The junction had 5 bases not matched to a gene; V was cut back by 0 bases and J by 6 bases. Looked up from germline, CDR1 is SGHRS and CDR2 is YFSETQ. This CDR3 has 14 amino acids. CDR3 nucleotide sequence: TGCGCCAGCAGCTTGGAAGCGGGAGTGCGCGAGCAGTACTTC. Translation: CASSLEAGVREQYF.

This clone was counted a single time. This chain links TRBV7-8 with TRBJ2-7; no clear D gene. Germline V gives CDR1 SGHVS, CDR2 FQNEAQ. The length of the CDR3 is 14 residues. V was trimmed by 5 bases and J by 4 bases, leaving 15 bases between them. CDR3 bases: TGTGCCAGCAGCCCAATAGCTTTATCGTACGAGCAGTACTTC. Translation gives CASSPIALSYEQYF.

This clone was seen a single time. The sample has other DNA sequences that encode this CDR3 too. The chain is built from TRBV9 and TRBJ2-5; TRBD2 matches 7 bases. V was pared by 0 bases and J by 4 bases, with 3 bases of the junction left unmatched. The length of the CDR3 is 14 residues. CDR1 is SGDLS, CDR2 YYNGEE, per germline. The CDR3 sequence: CASSVDGGRETQYF. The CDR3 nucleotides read TGTGCCAGCAGCGTAGATGGCGGGAGAGAGACCCAGTACTTC.

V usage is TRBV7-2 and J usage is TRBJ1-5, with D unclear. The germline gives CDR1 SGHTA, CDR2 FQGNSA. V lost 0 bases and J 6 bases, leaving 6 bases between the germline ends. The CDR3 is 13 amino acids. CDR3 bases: TGTGCCAGCAGCTTAGCGCTACGTCAGCCCCAGCATTTT. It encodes CASSLALRQPQHF.

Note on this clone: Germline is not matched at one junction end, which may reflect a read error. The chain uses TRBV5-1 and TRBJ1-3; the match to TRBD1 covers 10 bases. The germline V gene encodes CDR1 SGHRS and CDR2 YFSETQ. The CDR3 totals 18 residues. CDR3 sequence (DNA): TGCGCCAGCAGATTGGGGGACAGGGGAAAATCCTCTGGAAACACCATATATTTT. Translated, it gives CASRLGDRGKSSGNTIYF. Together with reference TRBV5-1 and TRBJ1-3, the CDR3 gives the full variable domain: KAGVTQTPRYLIKTRGQQVTLSCSPISGHRSVSWYQQTPGQGLQFLFEYFSETQRNKGNFPGRFSGRQFSNSRSEMNVSTLELGDSALYLCASRLGDRGKSSGNTIYFGEGSWLTVV.

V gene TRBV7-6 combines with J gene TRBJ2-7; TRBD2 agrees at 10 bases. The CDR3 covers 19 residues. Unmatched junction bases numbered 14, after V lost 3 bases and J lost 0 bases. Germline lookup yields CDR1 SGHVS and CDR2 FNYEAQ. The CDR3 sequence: CASSFDRTSGYPSSYEQYF. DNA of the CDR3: TGTGCCAGCAGCTTCGATCGGACTAGCGGCTACCCCAGCTCCTACGAGCAGTACTTC.